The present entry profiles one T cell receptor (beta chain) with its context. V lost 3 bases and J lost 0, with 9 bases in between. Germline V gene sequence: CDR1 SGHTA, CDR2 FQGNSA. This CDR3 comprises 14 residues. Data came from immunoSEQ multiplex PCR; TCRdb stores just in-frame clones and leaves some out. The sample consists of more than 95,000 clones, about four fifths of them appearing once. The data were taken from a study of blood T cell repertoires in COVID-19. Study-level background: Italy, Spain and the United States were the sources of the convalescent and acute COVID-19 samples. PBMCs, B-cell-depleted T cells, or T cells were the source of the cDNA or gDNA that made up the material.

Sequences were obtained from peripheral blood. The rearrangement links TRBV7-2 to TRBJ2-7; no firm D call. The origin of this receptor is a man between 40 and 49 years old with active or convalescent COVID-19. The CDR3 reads CASSFDRSSYEQYF. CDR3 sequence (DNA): TGTGCCAGCAGCTTTGATAGGAGCTCCTACGAGCAGTACTTC.